The rows below give T cell receptor beta chains drawn from one sample of a study of T cell responses to AZD1222 COVID-19 vaccine. Clones were read by immunoSEQ multiplex PCR, and TCRdb kept only the in-frame ones, dropping some. The sample lists about 83,000 clones; roughly 90% were seen once. The sample consisted of peripheral blood, taken on day 0 of MenACWY control vaccination. All receptors derive from an adult in good health. Each CDR3 is given with its conserved first and last residue. D genes are given only for firm matches. Clone size is given for some rows only: seen once, a few or many times, or a class if the clone is expanded.

CDR3nt	CDR3aa	j_gene	v_gene	abundance	d_gene
TGTGCCAGCAGTGAACAGGGCCCCGGGAGAGAGCAGTACTTC	CASSEQGPGREQYF	TRBJ2-7	TRBV2	NA	NA
TGTGCCTGGAGACCCCCGGACAGATTTTCCTACAATGAGCAGTTCTTC	CAWRPPDRFSYNEQFF	TRBJ2-1	TRBV30	once	NA
TGTGCCAGCGGCCGGGACAGGGTCGGGAACACTGAAGCTTTCTTT	CASGRDRVGNTEAFF	TRBJ1-1	TRBV27	NA	TRBD1
TGTGCCAGCAGCCCGAAGCGGGAGGGCCTCTACGAGCAGTACTTC	CASSPKREGLYEQYF	TRBJ2-7	TRBV7-9	NA	TRBD2
TGTGCCAGCAGCCCCGTGGGGACAGGGCACGAGCAGTACTTC	CASSPVGTGHEQYF	TRBJ2-7	TRBV6-1	NA	TRBD1
TGCGCCAGCAGCCCCGGGGCAGACTATAATTCACCCCTCCACTTT	CASSPGADYNSPLHF	TRBJ1-6	TRBV4-3	NA	NA
TGCGCCAGCAGCCAAGTGGGACAGGGGGCTTACGAGCAGTACTTC	CASSQVGQGAYEQYF	TRBJ2-7	TRBV4-3	few	TRBD1
TGTGCCAGCAGATTGACGGGGCAGGGTCAGCCCCAGCATTTT	CASRLTGQGQPQHF	TRBJ1-5	TRBV7-2	NA	NA
TGTGCCAGCTCCCCGGGACAGGGGGGGACCCAGTACTTC	CASSPGQGGTQYF	TRBJ2-5	TRBV18	NA	TRBD1
TGTGCCAGTAGTCGAGAAGGAAACACCGGGGAGCTGTTTTTT	CASSREGNTGELFF	TRBJ2-2	TRBV19	once	NA
TGTGCCAGCAGCGCTTACTCTGCCAGTACGGAGGGCTACACCTTC	CASSAYSASTEGYTF	TRBJ1-2	TRBV9	NA	NA
TGTGCCAGCAGCTTATCCCCGGGACCTGTCTACGAGCAGTACTTC	CASSLSPGPVYEQYF	TRBJ2-7	TRBV7-3	NA	NA
TGTGCCAGCAGCGTAGTCCAAGGAGATACGCAGTATTTT	CASSVVQGDTQYF	TRBJ2-3	TRBV9	NA	NA
TGCAGTGCCGGGACCTACGAGCAGTACTTC	CSAGTYEQYF	TRBJ2-7	TRBV20-1	medium-sized	NA